The 28 T cell receptor beta chains below were found in one sample sequenced in a study of cytomegalovirus exposure and HLA in healthy donors (dated by TCRdb to about 2017). Libraries were prepared through the immunoSEQ multiplex PCR assay. For the multiplex PCR, a mixture combining 60 forward primers for TCR Vbeta segments and 13 reverse primers for TCR Jbeta segments was used. TCRdb obtained this table from immuneACCESS and retained in-frame rearrangements with V and J assigned. These tables miss some clones; where compared with another copy, unresolved V genes account for less than half of the shortfall, and the remainder is unexplained. For this sample there are around 63,000 clones; 79% appear just once. The ten largest make up 2.5% to 3.5% of the sample. Sequencing was performed on PBMCs. The receptors were gathered from a woman in her 30s in good health and CMV-seronegative.

V is TRBV27 and J is TRBJ1-2; 7 bases map to TRBD1. The CDR3 totals 14 residues. CDR1 MNHEY and CDR2 SMNVEV come from the germline V gene (reference sequence). V shed 5 bases, J shed 3 bases, and the junction held 6 bases outside the gene matches. DNA for the CDR3: TGTGCCAGCAGTCCGGACAGGCTTGACTATGGCTACACCTTC. It is translated as CASSPDRLDYGYTF.

The genes are TRBV6-1 and TRBJ1-6, with D possibly being TRBD1 (5 bases). In germline, CDR1 is MNHNS, CDR2 SASEGT. The CDR3 sequence is 15 residues long. V was cut by 6 bases and J by 6 bases, with 15 bases left in between. CDR3 sequence (DNA): TGTGCCAGCAGCCCGGAAGGACACCTTAATTCACCCCTCCACTTT. Its translation is CASSPEGHLNSPLHF.

This chain links TRBV4-1 with TRBJ1-6; D is perhaps TRBD1 (5 bases). This CDR3 contains 15 residues. Trimming pared 1 base from V and 6 bases from J, leaving 10 bases between. Germline-derived CDR1 and CDR2 are MGHRA and YSYEKL. This CDR3 is CASSQGQMSNSPLHF. In DNA form, the CDR3 reads TGCGCCAGCAGCCAAGGACAGATGAGTAATTCACCCCTCCACTTT.

The chain has TRBV7-9 and TRBJ1-6; D remains ambiguous. Germline V gives CDR1 SEHNR, CDR2 FQNEAQ (reference sequence). V was trimmed by 5 bases and J by 6 bases, leaving 5 bases between them. The CDR3 is made up of 12 amino acids. The CDR3 reads CASSAPNSPLHF. The CDR3 DNA is TGTGCCAGCAGCGCGCCTAATTCACCCCTCCACTTT.

CDR3: CASSLSLGQGAAFF. DNA of the CDR3: TGTGCCAGCAGTTTAAGTTTGGGACAGGGGGCCGCTTTCTTT. The chain links TRBV27 to TRBJ1-1; TRBD1 matches at 12 bases. CDR3 length: 14 residues. The trim removed 2 bases at V and 11 bases at J, leaving 6 bases unmatched. Germline V gene data show CDR1 as MNHEY and CDR2 as SMNVEV (reference sequence).

CDR3 residues: CASSPYRAGGPNEQFF. The CDR3 bases are TGTGCCAGCAGCCCCTACCGAGCGGGGGGGCCCAATGAGCAGTTCTTC. The chain links TRBV7-8 to TRBJ2-1; 10 nucleotides match TRBD2. The CDR3 consists of 16 residues. Germline V gene lookup returns CDR1 SGHVS and CDR2 FQNEAQ. V dropped 5 bases and J dropped 6; count of bases not matched to a gene: 10. The full variable domain, its missing parts supplied by reference TRBV7-8 and TRBJ2-1, is GAGVSQSPRYKVAKRGQDVALRCDPISGHVSLFWYQQALGQGPEFLTYFQNEAQLDKSGLPSDRFFAERPEGSVSTLKIQRTQQEDSAVYLCASSPYRAGGPNEQFFGPGTRLTVL.

V is TRBV19 and J is TRBJ1-6; TRBD1 matches 8 bases. The CDR3 has 17 residues. Germline trimming cut 3 bases from V and 3 bases from J; bases unmatched to any gene: 7. CDR1 is LNHDA, CDR2 SQIVND, per germline (reference sequence). The CDR3 DNA reads TGTGCCAGTAGTATGGGACAGGCCAGGTTCTATAATTCACCCCTCCACTTT. This translates into CASSMGQARFYNSPLHF. The whole variable domain, filled in from reference TRBV19 and TRBJ1-6, reads DGGITQSPKYLFRKEGQNVTLSCEQNLNHDAMYWYRQDPGQGLRLIYYSQIVNDFQKGDIAEGYSVSREKKESFPLTVTSAQKNPTAFYLCASSMGQARFYNSPLHFGNGTRLTVT.

The CDR3 DNA sequence: TGCGCCAGCAGCCAAGATGGGACTAGCGGGAGCGAAGAGCAGTTCTTC. Residues: CASSQDGTSGSEEQFF. V is TRBV4-3 and J is TRBJ2-1, with 14 bases matching TRBD2. The CDR3 totals 16 residues. Trimming at V came to 0 bases and at J to 10 bases, leaving 5 bases not matched to a gene. CDR1 is LGHNA and CDR2 is YSLEER in the germline V gene.

This clone appeared a few times. The gene calls are TRBV11-3 and TRBJ1-1, with TRBD1 as a possible D gene (6 bases). The CDR3 covers 13 residues. The V and J ends lost 2 bases and 3 bases respectively, with 7 bases between them. Germline V gives CDR1 SGHNT, CDR2 YENEEA. This chain's CDR3 is CASSLNRDTEAFF. CDR3 bases: TGTGCCAGCAGCTTAAACAGGGACACTGAAGCTTTCTTT.

The chain uses TRBV5-4 and TRBJ2-1; D call uncertain. From germline, CDR1 is SGHNT and CDR2 YYREEE (reference sequence). V dropped 0 bases and J dropped 4 bases, with 5 bases sitting between them. This CDR3 spans 13 amino acids. The CDR3 DNA follows: TGTGCCAGCAGCTTGGAACAGTACAATGAGCAGTTCTTC. Its translation: CASSLEQYNEQFF.

This clone showed up just once. This CDR3 is CASSSTGRETQYF. In DNA form, the CDR3 reads TGTGCCAGCAGCTCGACAGGGAGGGAGACCCAGTACTTC. V usage is TRBV5-6 and J usage is TRBJ2-5, with D perhaps matching TRBD1 (7 bases). CDR1 is SGHDT and CDR2 is YYEEEE in the germline V gene. The CDR3 runs to 13 residues. Between the trimmed V and J ends, which lost 3 bases and 5 bases, there was a span of 11 bases.

The rearrangement joins TRBV5-5 to TRBJ1-5; D unresolved. The length of the CDR3 is 12 residues. The V and J ends lost 2 bases and 10 bases respectively, with 10 bases between them. Germline loops: CDR1 SGHKS, CDR2 YYEKEE (reference sequence). The DNA of the CDR3 is TGTGCCAGCAGCTTAGTCGCAGGTCCCCAGCATTTT. Its translation is CASSLVAGPQHF.

This sequence joins TRBV18 and TRBJ2-2; D possibly uses TRBD1 or TRBD2 (5 bases each). Trimming left V 6 bases short and J 4 bases short, with 21 bases between. Per germline, CDR1 KGHSH and CDR2 LQKENI. The CDR3 has 17 residues. Here the CDR3 reads CASSPGPSGSATGELFF. The CDR3 coding sequence is TGTGCCAGCTCTCCAGGGCCATCGGGGTCGGCCACCGGGGAGCTGTTTTTT.

The J gene is TRBJ2-7, the V gene TRBV7-8; D may be TRBD1 (6 bases). The germline V gene encodes CDR1 SGHVS and CDR2 FQNEAQ. Trimming left V 3 bases short and J 3 bases short, with 15 bases between. The CDR3 extends over 15 amino acids. The CDR3 reads CASSFDRDRIYEQYF. The CDR3 region has the DNA TGTGCCAGCAGCTTCGACCGAGACAGGATCTACGAGCAGTACTTC.

The chain has TRBV5-6 and TRBJ2-5; 9 nucleotides match TRBD2. V dropped 4 bases and J dropped 5; count of bases not matched to a gene: 9. CDR1 SGHDT and CDR2 YYEEEE come from the germline V gene. The CDR3 consists of 15 residues. CDR3 sequence reads: CASSPGGSGSETQYF. The CDR3 DNA is TGTGCCAGCAGCCCCGGGGGTAGCGGGAGTGAGACCCAGTACTTC.

The gene calls are TRBV6-1 and TRBJ1-6, with 11 bases identical to TRBD1. This CDR3 contains 14 residues. The germline V gene encodes CDR1 MNHNS and CDR2 SASEGT. The V segment lost 3 bases and the J segment 9 bases; nucleotides outside the gene matches: 1. The CDR3 coding sequence is TGTGCCAGCAGTGACGGGACAGGGGGTTCACCCCTCCACTTT. This encodes CASSDGTGGSPLHF.

The chain is built from TRBV5-4 and TRBJ2-7; 7 bases align to TRBD1. Germline values: CDR1 SGHNT, CDR2 YYREEE (reference sequence). CDR3 length equals 14 residues. V was pared by 4 bases and J by 3 bases, with 7 bases of the junction left unmatched. The CDR3 sequence: CASSRERTGYEQYV. The DNA of the CDR3 is TGTGCCAGCAGCCGGGAACGGACAGGCTACGAGCAGTACGTC.

The V and J genes are TRBV7-9 and TRBJ2-5; D possibly corresponds to TRBD2 (5 bases). The DNA end is a closer match to TRBJ2-7, so the J assignment may be wrong. This CDR3 comprises 14 residues. Germline V gives CDR1 SEHNR, CDR2 FQNEAQ (reference sequence). CDR3 sequence: CASSLVRESYEQYF. In nucleotides, the CDR3 is TGTGCCAGCAGCTTAGTACGGGAATCCTACGAGCAGTACTTC.

This chain connects TRBV19 to TRBJ2-1; 7 bases agree with TRBD2. J lost 0 bases, V lost 0 bases, and 8 bases had no gene match. This CDR3 is 18 amino acids long. The V gene's germline CDR1 is LNHDA and CDR2 SQIVND (reference sequence). The CDR3 bases are TGTGCCAGTAGTATAGATGGATCGCGCGGGGGCTCCTACAATGAGCAGTTCTTC. The encoded protein is CASSIDGSRGGSYNEQFF.

The rearrangement links TRBV7-2 to TRBJ1-1; D ambiguous. Between the trimmed V and J ends, which lost 5 bases and 1 base, there was a span of 8 bases. This CDR3 is built from 13 residues. Germline V gene sequence: CDR1 SGHTA, CDR2 FQGNSA. The CDR3 DNA follows: TGTGCCAGCAGCCGGTCAGGGAACACTGAAGCTTTCTTT. Residues: CASSRSGNTEAFF. The full variable domain, its missing parts supplied by reference TRBV7-2 and TRBJ1-1, is GAGVSQSPSNKVTEKGKDVELRCDPISGHTALYWYRQSLGQGLEFLIYFQGNSAPDKSGLPSDRFSAERTGGSVSTLTIQRTQQEDSAVYLCASSRSGNTEAFFGQGTRLTVV.

This clone has a handful of counts. V gene TRBV7-3 combines with J gene TRBJ2-3, with TRBD2 matching 7 bases. J gave up 4 bases and V 1 base, and 8 bases lay outside the gene matches. CDR1 and CDR2 (germline): SGHTA, FQGTGA. There are 16 residues in the CDR3. The CDR3 spells CASSLSGRARADTQYF. In DNA form, the CDR3 reads TGTGCCAGCAGCTTAAGTGGGAGGGCAAGGGCAGATACGCAGTATTTT.

The chain has TRBV18 and TRBJ1-5; TRBD1 is a possible D gene (5 bases). The CDR3 length is 15 residues. Germline CDR1 reads KGHSH; CDR2 reads LQKENI. Trimming shortened V by 6 bases and J by 5 bases, and 17 bases separated the two germline ends. CDR3 coding DNA: TGTGCCAGCTCCCCCCAGGAGGGGAGGGATCAGCCCCAGCATTTT. Residues: CASSPQEGRDQPQHF.

This clone has just a few counts. The gene calls are TRBV9 and TRBJ1-5; D is possibly TRBD1 (5 bases). Deletions cut 4 bases from V and 2 bases from J, with 10 bases between. The CDR3 consists of 14 residues. CDR1 and CDR2 from the germline V gene are SGDLS and YYNGEE. In DNA, the CDR3 is TGTGCCAGCAGCCCCTCGGGGGGCAATCAGCCCCAGCATTTT. Translation: CASSPSGGNQPQHF.

The chain uses TRBV23-1 and TRBJ2-7; 7 bases are shared with TRBD1. TRBV23-1 is an ORF for which the function is uncertain. CDR3 length equals 16 residues. Trimming at V came to 1 base and at J to 5 bases, leaving 11 bases not matched to a gene. CDR3 protein: CASSQWSDREAHEQYV. CDR3 DNA: TGCGCCAGCAGTCAATGGTCCGACAGGGAAGCCCACGAGCAGTACGTC.

Only a few counts were recorded for this clone. The J gene is TRBJ2-1, the V gene TRBV4-1, with 11 bases aligning to TRBD2. The V gene end was trimmed by 5 bases and the J gene end by 5 bases; junction bases not matched to a gene: 5. The CDR3 runs 15 residues. Germline V gene sequence: CDR1 MGHRA, CDR2 YSYEKL. For the CDR3, the DNA is TGCGCCAGCAGCACACTAGCGGGAGCGAACAATGAGCAGTTCTTC. Its protein product is CASSTLAGANNEQFF.

V is TRBV5-1 and J is TRBJ1-6; TRBD1 might be the D (6 bases). V lost 6 bases to trimming and J lost 7 bases, with 8 bases between them. The germline V gene encodes CDR1 SGHRS and CDR2 YFSETQ. This CDR3 is 12 amino acids long. The CDR3 loop is CASNTGNSPLHF. CDR3 nucleotides: TGCGCCAGCAATACAGGGAATTCACCCCTCCACTTT.

This chain joins TRBV11-2 and TRBJ2-3, with 12 positions matching TRBD2. V trimming: 0 bases; J trimming: 9 bases; junction bases outside the gene matches: 16. The CDR3 runs 19 residues. Germline V CDR1 and CDR2: SGHAT, FQNNGV. CDR3 in DNA: TGTGCCAGCAGCTTAGATGCGGGGGCCCTAGCGGGGGGGCACCTAACGCAGTATTTT. Protein product: CASSLDAGALAGGHLTQYF.

In this sample, this clone turned up once. The V call is TRBV6-5, the J call TRBJ1-1, with unresolved D. CDR3 length equals 13 residues. Germline-derived CDR1 and CDR2 are MNHEY and SVGAGI. Trimming took off 2 bases at V and 5 bases at J, with 9 bases between the two ends. The CDR3 sequence: CASSYLTGTEAFF. CDR3 coding DNA: TGTGCCAGCAGTTACCTAACGGGAACTGAAGCTTTCTTT.